What follows are 26 T cell receptor beta chains derived from one specimen sequenced in a study of patients and donors after allogeneic stem cell transplantation (dated by TCRdb to the early 2020s). The library was made by RT-PCR. TCRdb lists the instrument as NextSeq 550. The raw public data were reprocessed by TCRdb itself: fastp quality trimming at Q25, MiXCR clonotype calling, in-frame beta chains only. Records with the same CDR3 protein are collapsed into one entry carrying the most frequent genes and DNA. This sample gives fewer than 250,000 distinct CDR3 sequences in total; 13% to 15% of them show up just once. The ten top clones hold around a tenth of the sample. Input material: blood, either unsorted or a sorted T cell fraction (not recorded which). All receptors come from a human donor who was either an allogeneic HSCT recipient or a stem cell or donor lymphocyte infusion donor (not recorded which). It is not recorded whose cells these are; they may come from a transplant donor.

This clonotype came up a few times. The chain combines TRBV5-8 with TRBJ2-7, with a weak D call TRBD1 (5 bases). The V end lost 3 bases, the J end lost 8 bases, and 18 bases lay between the germline ends. The V gene's germline CDR1 is SGHTS and CDR2 YDEGEE. The CDR3 is 14 residues long. CDR3 residues: CASSSVFGRVQQYF. The DNA for the CDR3 is TGTGCCAGCAGCTCCGTATTTGGCAGGGTGCAGCAGTACTTC.

This clonotype occurred many times. This chain connects TRBV4-3 to TRBJ2-4, with D perhaps matching TRBD1 (6 bases). The V end was cut by 0 bases, the J end by 7 bases, with 13 bases between. Germline V CDR1 and CDR2: LGHNA, YSLEER. This CDR3 is 15 amino acids long. In nucleotides, the CDR3 is TGCGCCAGCAGCCAAGATTCAGGGGCGCAGAACATTCAGTACTTC. As protein: CASSQDSGAQNIQYF.

The rearrangement joins TRBV12-5 to TRBJ1-3; weak D call: TRBD1 (5 bases). Germline V CDR1 and CDR2: LGHNT, FRNRAP. This CDR3 has 13 residues. Between the trimmed V and J ends, which lost 7 bases and 0 bases, there was a span of 7 bases. The CDR3 spells CASAGISGNTIYF. CDR3 DNA: TGTGCTAGTGCAGGGATCTCTGGAAACACCATATATTTT.

The chain is built from TRBV19 and TRBJ2-7; 14 nucleotides agree with TRBD2. V was clipped by 5 bases and J by 3 bases; unmatched bases: 6. Germline V gene data show CDR1 as LNHDA and CDR2 as SQIVND (reference sequence). This CDR3 is built from 16 residues. CDR3 in amino acids: CASSSGLAGGSYEQYF. CDR3 DNA sequence: TGTGCCAGTAGTTCAGGACTAGCGGGAGGCAGCTACGAGCAGTACTTC.

The chain joins TRBV12-3 or TRBV12-4 to TRBJ2-1, with 10 bases lining up with TRBD2. The CDR3 contains 17 residues. The J segment lost 9 bases and the V segment lost 4 bases, leaving 15 bases of the junction unmatched. As DNA, the CDR3 is TGTGCCAGCAGTTCCAGGGGTCCGGGACTAGCGTATGGTGAGCAGTTCTTC. It is translated as CASSSRGPGLAYGEQFF.

The sample holds one count of this clonotype. The chain couples TRBV10-3 to TRBJ1-2, with D unclear. The CDR3 extends over 14 amino acids. Trimming removed 10 bases at V and 7 bases at J, with 22 bases between. Looked up from germline, CDR1 is ENHRY and CDR2 is SYGVKD. The CDR3 nucleotides read TGTGCCACGGACTTCGGAACAACGGGAAGTGGCTACACCTTC. Translated, it gives CATDFGTTGSGYTF.

The chain links TRBV19 to TRBJ2-1, with TRBD1 matching over 7 bases. The J segment lost 15 bases and the V segment lost 2 bases, leaving 7 bases of the junction unmatched. The CDR3 covers 12 residues. Germline V gene data show CDR1 as LNHDA and CDR2 as SQIVND (reference sequence). In DNA form, the CDR3 reads TGTGCCAGTAGTATAACCGACAGGGTAGCGTTCTTC. It specifies CASSITDRVAFF.

This clonotype was observed at least ten times. V usage is TRBV7-8 and J usage is TRBJ2-2, with TRBD1 matching 10 bases. Germline V gives CDR1 SGHVS, CDR2 FQNEAQ. Trimming cost V 4 bases and J 3 bases; bases outside gene matches: 5. This CDR3 spans 16 amino acids. CDR3 amino acids: CASSSFGTGDTGELFF. The DNA of the CDR3 is TGTGCCAGCAGCTCGTTCGGGACAGGGGACACCGGGGAGCTGTTTTTT.

The rearrangement joins TRBV5-4 to TRBJ2-3, with D perhaps TRBD2 (5 bases). The germline V gene has CDR1 SGHNT and CDR2 YYREEE (reference sequence). There are 15 residues in the CDR3. V lost 1 base, J lost 0 bases, and 9 bases lay in between. DNA of the CDR3: TGTGCCAGCAGCTTGAGCCGAGGGAGCACAGATACGCAGTATTTT. Translation: CASSLSRGSTDTQYF. The variable domain in full, with the rest retrieved from reference TRBV5-4 and TRBJ2-3, is ETGVTQSPTHLIKTRGQQVTLRCSSQSGHNTVSWYQQALGQGPQFIFQYYREEENGRGNFPPRFSGLQFPNYSSELNVNALELDDSALYLCASSLSRGSTDTQYFGPGTRLTVL.

Many counts were recorded for this clonotype. This chain links TRBV5-6 with TRBJ1-1; TRBD1 matches 7 bases. Germline V gene sequence: CDR1 SGHDT, CDR2 YYEEEE. V dropped 4 bases and J dropped 0; count of bases not matched to a gene: 3. The CDR3 has 14 amino acids. The CDR3 is CASSGGTVNTEAFF. As DNA, the CDR3 is TGTGCCAGCAGCGGCGGGACAGTGAACACTGAAGCTTTCTTT.

This clonotype was detected ten times or more. The V and J genes are TRBV12-3 or TRBV12-4 and TRBJ1-1; D is unresolved. This CDR3 region has 13 residues. The CDR3 reads CGSKITMNTEAFF. The CDR3 DNA is TGTGGATCCAAGATTACCATGAACACTGAAGCTTTCTTT.

This clonotype was found many times. The rearrangement links TRBV12-3 or TRBV12-4 to TRBJ1-1; weak D call: TRBD1 (6 bases). With 5 bases removed from V and 8 bases from J, the gap between germline ends came to 9 bases. The CDR3 is made up of 11 amino acids. The CDR3 DNA is TGTGCCAGCAGTCCCACAGGGGAAGCTTTCTTT. This gives the protein CASSPTGEAFF.

The count of this clonotype is one. Since a much larger clone is just one base distant, this may be a read error. CDR3 sequence reads: CASSLDLGGDQPQHF. In nucleotides, the CDR3 is TGTGCCAGCAGCTTAGACCTAGGGGGCGATCAGCCCCAGCATTTT. The rearrangement uses TRBV7-2 and TRBJ1-5; the match to TRBD1 covers 7 bases. The CDR3 is 15 residues long. After removal of 1 base from V and 5 bases from J, the junction contained 5 bases not matched to a gene. The germline CDR1 and CDR2 sequences are SGHTA and FQGNSA.

The rearrangement uses TRBV20-1 and TRBJ2-3, with TRBD2 matching 11 bases. This CDR3 is 15 amino acids long. J gave up 4 bases and V 1 base, and 4 bases lay outside the gene matches. Germline V gives CDR1 DFQATT, CDR2 SNEGSKA (reference sequence). The CDR3 DNA reads TGCAGTGCTAGAGTACTAGCGGGGGTGTCAGATACGCAGTATTTT. Protein product: CSARVLAGVSDTQYF.

V usage is TRBV9 and J usage is TRBJ2-3, with 8 bases matching TRBD2. Germline CDR1 reads SGDLS; CDR2 reads YYNGEE. The CDR3 runs 17 residues. Trimming at V came to 0 bases and at J to 2 bases, leaving 8 bases not matched to a gene. The CDR3 DNA follows: TGTGCCAGCAGCGTAGTGCCAGCGGGAGATTCCACAGATACGCAGTATTTT. Amino acid sequence: CASSVVPAGDSTDTQYF.

The chain uses TRBV7-2 and TRBJ2-7; D may match TRBD1 or TRBD2 (5 bases each). The germline V gene encodes CDR1 SGHTA and CDR2 FQGNSA. The CDR3 consists of 15 residues. The V end lost 4 bases, the J end lost 12 bases, and 25 bases lay between the germline ends. The DNA of the CDR3 is TGTGCCAGCAGCTCTCCGATGGTCGGTTCCTCTGGGGGGTACTTC. Protein product: CASSSPMVGSSGGYF.

The chain joins TRBV24-1 to TRBJ2-3; 8 bases line up with TRBD1. The CDR3 has 14 amino acids. Per germline, CDR1 KGHDR and CDR2 SFDVKD. Losses at the gene ends were 7 bases for V and 0 bases for J; bases not matched to a gene: 2. The CDR3 loop is CATSWTGSTDTQYF. Here the CDR3 DNA reads TGTGCCACCAGCTGGACAGGGAGCACAGATACGCAGTATTTT.

This clonotype came up many times. V usage is TRBV4-3 and J usage is TRBJ2-4, with unresolved D. V was trimmed by 1 base and J by 3 bases, leaving 16 bases between them. Germline CDR1 LGHNA, CDR2 YSLEER. This CDR3 is 17 amino acids long. The CDR3 DNA reads TGCGCCAGCAGCCAAGTTGTGGGTTCTGGAGTCAAAAACATTCAGTACTTC. Translated, it gives CASSQVVGSGVKNIQYF.

This chain joins TRBV6-1 and TRBJ1-5; unclear D gene. Germline CDR1 reads MNHNS; CDR2 reads SASEGT. Trimming took 8 bases from V and 3 from J, leaving 11 bases between them. The CDR3 loop spans 13 amino acids. CDR3 loop: CASRRDFNQPQHF. For the CDR3, the DNA is TGTGCCAGCCGAAGGGATTTCAATCAGCCCCAGCATTTT.

In this sample, this clonotype turned up a few times. The gene calls are TRBV20-1 and TRBJ2-3, with 7 bases lining up with TRBD2. Germline V gene sequence: CDR1 DFQATT, CDR2 SNEGSKA (reference sequence). The V gene end was trimmed by 8 bases and the J gene end by 4 bases; junction bases not matched to a gene: 9. CDR3 length: 13 residues. The chain's CDR3 is CSFQEAGPDTQYF. DNA of the CDR3: TGCAGTTTTCAGGAAGCGGGGCCAGATACGCAGTATTTT.

The sample holds a few counts of this clonotype. V gene TRBV4-2 combines with J gene TRBJ2-1, with 8 nucleotides matching TRBD2. This CDR3 has 16 residues. From germline, CDR1 is LGHNA and CDR2 YNFKEQ. V trimming: 0 bases; J trimming: 4 bases; junction bases outside the gene matches: 5. CDR3 DNA: TGTGCCAGCAGCCAAGATTTTACTAGCGGATACAATGAGCAGTTCTTC. Residues: CASSQDFTSGYNEQFF.

In its sample, this clonotype was seen many times. J is TRBJ1-6 and V is TRBV5-1, with D hard to call. The V and J ends lost 3 bases and 2 bases respectively, with 12 bases between them. Germline CDR1 is SGHRS and CDR2 is YFSETQ. The CDR3 sequence is 16 residues long. The CDR3 sequence: CASSSSFGAYNSPLHF. CDR3 bases: TGCGCCAGCAGCTCTTCTTTTGGAGCCTATAATTCACCCCTCCACTTT.

This clonotype has a handful of counts. The chain uses TRBV4-2 and TRBJ2-3; 7 nucleotides align to TRBD1. The CDR3 extends over 16 amino acids. CDR1 is LGHNA, CDR2 YNFKEQ, per germline. Trimming at V came to 1 base and at J to 2 bases, leaving 6 bases not matched to a gene. The CDR3 spells CASSQGRDSPTDTQYF. CDR3 coding DNA: TGTGCCAGCAGCCAAGGCCGGGACAGTCCCACAGATACGCAGTATTTT.

This clonotype has more than one count but fewer than ten. The chain carries TRBV9 and TRBJ1-1; 11 bases line up with TRBD1. In germline, CDR1 is SGDLS, CDR2 YYNGEE. V dropped 4 bases and J dropped 8; count of bases not matched to a gene: 4. This CDR3 comprises 13 residues. The CDR3 DNA is TGTGCCAGCAGCCTTGGGACAGGGGGGGAAGCTTTCTTT. It encodes CASSLGTGGEAFF. The full variable domain, its missing parts supplied by reference TRBV9 and TRBJ1-1, is DSGVTQTPKHLITATGQRVTLRCSPRSGDLSVYWYQQSLDQGLQFLIQYYNGEERAKGNILERFSAQQFPDLHSELNLSSLELGDSALYFCASSLGTGGEAFFGQGTRLTVV.

The V call is TRBV7-9, the J call TRBJ1-5, with D hard to call. Germline CDR1 and CDR2: SEHNR and FQNEAQ (reference sequence). V was trimmed by 2 bases and J by 7 bases, leaving 9 bases between them. The CDR3 consists of 13 residues. This chain's CDR3 is CASSLTSGQPQHF. CDR3 nucleotide sequence: TGTGCCAGCAGCTTAACGAGTGGCCAGCCCCAGCATTTT.

Ten or more counts support this clonotype. This chain uses TRBV6-5 with TRBJ1-1, with 7 bases fitting TRBD1. J gave up 9 bases and V 2 bases, and 12 bases lay outside the gene matches. Looked up from germline, CDR1 is MNHEY and CDR2 is SVGAGI. This CDR3 is built from 15 residues. The CDR3 loop is CASSYRSPDRSKAFF. In DNA, the CDR3 is TGTGCCAGCAGTTACCGTTCCCCGGACAGGTCGAAAGCTTTCTTT.